Listed below are T cell receptor beta chains from one sample, sequenced in a study of T cells after somatic rescue of genetic block. Libraries were prepared by immunoSEQ multiplex PCR; TCRdb keeps only in-frame clonotypes and omits some of them. The profile shows about 67,000 clones, about 92% of them singletons. The sequencing sample was made of peripheral blood mononuclear cells (PBMCs). Receptors were obtained from a man aged 40-49 years. Both conserved end residues are part of each CDR3. The D gene is left open where the match is weak. Clone sizes are given selectively: once, few, many, or a class where the clone is expanded.

d_call	v_call	clone_size	j_call	cdr3_aa	cdr3_nt
NA	TRBV28	NA	TRBJ1-1	CASIEGPRRQAFF	TGTGCCAGCATAGAAGGGCCGCGACGGCAAGCTTTCTTT
TRBD1	TRBV18	NA	TRBJ2-7	CASSKPGQSYEQYF	TGTGCCAGCTCAAAACCGGGACAGTCCTACGAGCAGTACTTC
NA	TRBV7-8	NA	TRBJ1-4	CASSRTTTNEKLFF	TGTGCCAGCAGCCGGACTACAACTAATGAAAAACTGTTTTTT
NA	TRBV18	NA	TRBJ2-5	CASSPQAGQETQYF	TGTGCCAGCTCACCACAGGCAGGCCAAGAGACCCAGTACTTC
NA	TRBV2	NA	TRBJ2-2	CASSGNPVGNTGELFF	TGTGCCAGCAGTGGTAACCCCGTTGGGAACACCGGGGAGCTGTTTTTT
TRBD1	TRBV5-8	NA	TRBJ1-2	CASSYLFSPTGGDDYGYTF	TGTGCCAGCAGCTATCTCTTTAGCCCAACAGGGGGCGATGACTATGGCTACACCTTC
NA	TRBV28	NA	TRBJ1-3	CASSFSTGHLNTIYF	TGTGCCAGCAGTTTTTCTACGGGACACCTAAACACCATATATTTT
NA	TRBV5-1	once	TRBJ2-7	CASSLVTAPYEQYF	TGCGCCAGCAGCTTGGTTACAGCTCCCTACGAGCAGTACTTC
TRBD2	TRBV5-5	NA	TRBJ2-7	CASSLVSGVEQYF	TGTGCCAGCAGCTTGGTTAGCGGGGTTGAGCAGTACTTC
NA	TRBV11-2	NA	TRBJ2-5	CASSLAGEVTQYF	TGTGCCAGCAGCTTAGCAGGGGAGGTGACCCAGTACTTC
NA	TRBV7-9	NA	TRBJ2-1	CASSSGLGQFF	TGTGCCAGCAGCTCGGGCTTGGGGCAGTTCTTC
NA	TRBV29-1	NA	TRBJ1-4	CSAERVTTEKLFF	TGCAGCGCCGAACGGGTGACTACTGAAAAACTGTTTTTT
NA	TRBV15	NA	TRBJ2-3	CATSRDLGDTQYF	TGTGCCACCAGCAGAGATCTAGGAGATACGCAGTATTTT
NA	TRBV28	NA	TRBJ2-5	CASSLGGSQETQYF	TGTGCCAGCAGTTTAGGTGGTTCCCAAGAGACCCAGTACTTC
NA	TRBV6-5	NA	TRBJ2-5	CASSYVGNGETQYF	TGTGCCAGCAGTTACGTGGGGAATGGAGAGACCCAGTACTTC
NA	TRBV14	once	TRBJ2-7	CASKIRGGEQYF	TGTGCCAGCAAAATTCGAGGGGGGGAGCAGTACTTC
TRBD2	TRBV5-6	NA	TRBJ2-1	CASSFPWGAGVFNEQFF	TGTGCCAGCAGCTTCCCCTGGGGAGCGGGAGTGTTCAATGAGCAGTTCTTC
NA	TRBV2	NA	TRBJ2-5	CASSGLGMGETQYF	TGTGCCAGCAGTGGTTTGGGGATGGGCGAGACCCAGTACTTC
NA	TRBV19	NA	TRBJ1-4	CASSIAGAFTTNEKLFF	TGTGCCAGTAGTATAGCGGGGGCCTTCACAACTAATGAAAAACTGTTTTTT
NA	TRBV7-9	NA	TRBJ1-3	CASSQGFGNTIYF	TGTGCCAGCAGCCAGGGGTTTGGAAACACCATATATTTT
TRBD1	TRBV18	NA	TRBJ2-5	CASSPGTVQETQYF	TGTGCCAGCTCACCCGGGACAGTCCAAGAGACCCAGTACTTC
NA	TRBV11-2	NA	TRBJ2-1	CASSGRGGEGLSYNEQFF	TGTGCCAGCAGCGGACGAGGGGGGGAGGGCCTCTCCTACAATGAGCAGTTCTTC
NA	TRBV6-5	NA	TRBJ2-3	CASNRQQGAQYF	TGTGCCAGCAACCGTCAGCAGGGTGCGCAGTATTTT
NA	TRBV5-4	NA	TRBJ1-4	CASSSREYPNEKLFF	TGTGCCAGCAGCTCCCGGGAGTACCCTAATGAAAAACTGTTTTTT
NA	TRBV4-1	NA	TRBJ1-2	CASSQDEYRNYGYTF	TGCGCCAGCAGCCAAGACGAATACAGAAACTATGGCTACACCTTC
TRBD1	TRBV11-2	once	TRBJ2-7	CASSLSTGAYEQYF	TGTGCCAGCAGCTTATCGACAGGGGCCTACGAGCAGTACTTC
NA	TRBV5-1	NA	TRBJ1-6	CASSLGGDSPLHF	TGCGCCAGCAGCTTGGGAGGGGATTCACCCCTCCACTTT
TRBD1	TRBV19	NA	TRBJ1-4	CASPPGQVFATNEKLFF	TGTGCCAGCCCCCCGGGACAGGTTTTTGCAACTAATGAAAAACTGTTTTTT
NA	TRBV5-4	NA	TRBJ2-5	CASSLLNLAGQETQYF	TGTGCCAGCAGCCTCCTAAATTTGGCGGGGCAAGAGACCCAGTACTTC
TRBD1	TRBV28	NA	TRBJ2-4	CASSLTGVRGNIQYF	TGTGCCAGCAGTCTGACAGGGGTTCGTGGAAACATTCAGTACTTC
NA	TRBV7-6	NA	TRBJ2-3	CASNEQGKDTQYF	TGTGCCAGCAACGAGCAGGGAAAAGATACGCAGTATTTT
NA	TRBV29-1	NA	TRBJ2-7	CSVGSWGTYEQYF	TGCAGCGTTGGGTCCTGGGGTACCTACGAGCAGTACTTC
TRBD2	TRBV9	NA	TRBJ2-1	CASSGGLAGGINEQFF	TGTGCCAGCAGCGGGGGACTAGCGGGAGGAATTAATGAGCAGTTCTTC
TRBD1	TRBV6-6	NA	TRBJ2-7	CASRAGTGNSYEQYF	TGTGCCAGCAGGGCCGGGACAGGGAACTCCTACGAGCAGTACTTC
NA	TRBV5-1	NA	TRBJ2-3	CASSLDDRPTDTQYF	TGCGCCAGCAGCTTGGATGACAGACCTACAGATACGCAGTATTTT
TRBD1	TRBV5-1	NA	TRBJ2-2	CASRAYGQAGELFF	TGCGCCAGCAGAGCATATGGACAGGCCGGGGAGCTGTTTTTT
NA	TRBV13	NA	TRBJ1-1	CASRQGVANTEAFF	TGTGCCAGCAGGCAAGGGGTCGCGAACACTGAAGCTTTCTTT
NA	TRBV7-9	NA	TRBJ2-4	CASSPDRNIQYF	TGTGCCAGCAGCCCCGACAGAAACATTCAGTACTTC
NA	TRBV5-6	NA	TRBJ2-5	CASSLGYQETQYF	TGTGCCAGCAGCTTGGGCTACCAAGAGACCCAGTACTTC
TRBD1	TRBV19	NA	TRBJ1-5	CASTLGTGGSNQPQHF	TGTGCCAGTACCCTGGGTACAGGGGGTAGCAATCAGCCCCAGCATTTT
NA	TRBV6-4	NA	TRBJ1-1	CASKGVDTEAFF	TGTGCCAGCAAGGGGGTTGACACTGAAGCTTTCTTT
NA	TRBV10-2	NA	TRBJ1-3	CASRPQGTGNTIYF	TGCGCCAGCAGACCCCAGGGAACCGGAAACACCATATATTTT
NA	TRBV6-1	NA	TRBJ2-1	CASSEQPWTANEQFF	TGTGCCAGCAGTGAGCAACCATGGACAGCCAATGAGCAGTTCTTC
TRBD1	TRBV11-2	NA	TRBJ2-7	CASSPPGQDYEQYF	TGTGCCAGCAGCCCTCCGGGACAGGACTACGAGCAGTACTTC
NA	TRBV2	NA	TRBJ2-4	CASSESGGQNIQYF	TGTGCCAGCAGTGAATCGGGGGGCCAAAACATTCAGTACTTC
NA	TRBV11-2	NA	TRBJ1-5	CASSLAMGAVGQPQHF	TGTGCCAGCAGCTTAGCGATGGGGGCGGTAGGTCAGCCCCAGCATTTT
NA	TRBV2	NA	TRBJ1-4	CASRGSYNEKLFF	TGTGCCAGCAGGGGGAGTTATAATGAAAAACTGTTTTTT
TRBD1	TRBV27	NA	TRBJ1-1	CASSSGGPTEAFF	TGTGCCAGCAGTTCAGGGGGTCCCACTGAAGCTTTCTTT
TRBD1	TRBV5-6	NA	TRBJ2-1	CASSPDRGLVNEQFF	TGTGCCAGCAGCCCAGACAGGGGGCTGGTAAATGAGCAGTTCTTC
NA	TRBV7-9	NA	TRBJ1-6	CASSPGGANSPLHF	TGTGCCAGCAGCCCCGGGGGGGCGAATTCACCCCTCCACTTT
NA	TRBV5-1	NA	TRBJ2-1	CASSSTGPWGNEQFF	TGCGCCAGCAGCTCCACCGGGCCTTGGGGCAATGAGCAGTTCTTC
NA	TRBV9	NA	TRBJ1-1	CASSPNEGGEAFF	TGTGCCAGCAGCCCTAATGAGGGAGGCGAAGCTTTCTTT
NA	TRBV25-1	NA	TRBJ2-1	CASRGFVYNEQFF	TGTGCCAGCAGGGGCTTTGTCTACAATGAGCAGTTCTTC
TRBD2	TRBV11-3	NA	TRBJ2-5	CASSPRGGAQETQYF	TGTGCCAGCAGCCCCCGGGGGGGCGCTCAGGAGACCCAGTACTTC
NA	TRBV6-6	once	TRBJ2-6	CASIVSGANVLTF	TGTGCCAGCATTGTCTCTGGGGCCAACGTCCTGACTTTC